This T cell receptor beta chain was sequenced for a study of cytomegalovirus exposure and HLA in healthy donors. The CDR3 covers 13 residues. Germline assignment: CDR1 SGHNT and CDR2 YYREEE (reference sequence). V gave up 4 bases and J gave up 2 bases; unmatched junction bases: 3. As concerns this clone: Its antigen is as yet unknown.

Regarding the study as a whole: Later work found that TCR association rates differed between HLA loci; DRB1 had the most and HLA-C the fewest. In a later analysis, a genetic analysis reported fewer productive-TCR N-insertions in an Asian-associated ancestry cluster than the cohort average.

The PCR contained 60 Vbeta and 13 Jbeta primers. TCRdb's copy holds only in-frame clones and misses some; the assay was immunoSEQ multiplex PCR. Among 200,000 to 250,000 clones listed, approximately 81% were seen once. The sequencing input was PBMCs. This chain uses TRBV5-4 with TRBJ2-7, with 7 nucleotides matching TRBD1. The source is a man aged 25-40 years in good health and CMV-seronegative. The CDR3 DNA follows: TGTGCCAGCAGCCTACAGGGGACCTACGAGCAGTACTTC. It codes for CASSLQGTYEQYF.